The T cell receptor beta chain described here comes from a study of blood T cell repertoires in COVID-19. Study context: T cells, B-cell-depleted T cells, or PBMCs provided the cDNA or gDNA that served as material.

Germline CDR1 ENHRY, CDR2 SYGVKD. Trimming pared 10 bases from V and 2 bases from J, leaving 14 bases between. The CDR3 is made up of 13 amino acids. Methods used by the authors: Amplification of reference gene primers provided the estimated nucleated cell counts. Assay: immunoSEQ multiplex PCR; the TCRdb copy retains only in-frame clones and omits some. Clone size and the V and J calls come from that table; the DNA yielded D and trimming. The top ten clones hold around a quarter of a sample with approximately 56,000 clones, around 82% of them seen once. Seattle's cohort entered during active infection and was followed longitudinally.

The sequence came from a woman over 75 with COVID-19, enrolled during active disease. The chain combines TRBV10-3 with TRBJ1-1; unclear D gene. Input material: peripheral blood. The CDR3 DNA reads as TGTGCCACTAGAGGGCAGATTAACACTGAAGCTTTCTTT. This gives the protein CATRGQINTEAFF.